This record concerns one TCR beta chain sequence. The antigen remains undetermined. The sample belongs to a study of OX40 agonist ivuxolimab in advanced cancers. The overall study: Every 2 weeks, patients got intravenous ivuxolimab at one of six dose levels (0.01-10 mg/kg). Overall study results and limits: The study found among the lowest clonal expansion in partial responders at 0.1-3.0 mg/kg.

Germline lookup yields CDR1 MNHNS and CDR2 SASEGT. With V trimmed by 1 base and J by 5 bases, 4 bases remained unmatched. CDR3 length: 15 residues. Autoimmune disease history or systemic immunosuppression barred patients. Sequencing used immunoSEQ multiplex PCR; TCRdb keeps in-frame clones, though not all of them. The data show around 74,000 clones, 92% seen once. The chain couples TRBV6-1 to TRBJ2-2; 7 bases map to TRBD1. The sample consisted of CD4+ or CD8+ T cells sorted from blood, taken in a trial of the OX40 agonist ivuxolimab. The clonotype comes from an adult with an advanced solid tumor such as melanoma, head and neck, liver or kidney cancer. CDR3: CASSEDGRGTGELFF. In nucleotides, the CDR3 is TGTGCCAGCAGTGAAGACGGCAGGGGGACCGGGGAGCTGTTTTTT.